The clone carrying this T cell receptor beta chain showed up many times. The antigen remains unidentified. The investigators amplified TCR beta CDR3 regions from RNA transcripts. Using the HTBI primer set, a first-round RT-PCR was run on the TCR CDR3. MiXCR was run by TCRdb on the multiplex PCR reads, yielding one entry per CDR3 protein. The sample comprises under 450,000 distinct CDR3 sequences, about 18% of which are singletons, and approximately 30% rests with the top ten. Trimming pared 3 bases from V and 6 bases from J, leaving 12 bases between. The CDR3 spans 14 residues. The data originate from a study of T cells in Graves' hyperthyroidism and ophthalmopathy. Study-wide results and limits: Most clonotypes that expanded in the thyroid above 0.001 also showed up in blood.

A patient was excluded if there was uncontrolled infection, other autoimmune disease, pregnancy or lactation. This blood was taken when hyperthyroidism was first diagnosed, before any ophthalmopathy symptoms existed. The sample consisted of blood. This rearrangement joins TRBV12-3 or TRBV12-4 to TRBJ1-5, with no clear D. This clonotype originated in a woman aged 25 to 45 with Graves' hyperthyroidism that later progressed to Graves' ophthalmopathy. The CDR3: CASSLTSGSQPQHF. The CDR3 DNA follows: TGTGCCAGCAGTTTGACGTCCGGGAGTCAGCCCCAGCATTTT.